This T cell receptor beta chain was captured by sequencing in a study of breast tumors, draining lymph nodes, adjacent tissues. Study findings and constraints: Tumor repertoires ranked between lymph nodes and nontumor tissue in diversity, with V and J gene preferences.

Concerning this clonotype itself: Antigen unknown.

MiXCR, run by TCRdb on the multiplex PCR reads, gives a single entry per CDR3 protein. This table has 45,000 or so distinct CDR3 sequences, under 25% appearing once. With 1 base removed from V and 7 bases from J, the gap between germline ends came to 13 bases. The CDR3 contains 15 residues. Germline CDR1 and CDR2: SGHDN and FVKESK. The V gene is TRBV14, the J gene TRBJ1-4, with a possible D match to TRBD1 (6 bases). Sequencing was carried out using breast tumor tissue. This receptor was obtained from a female donor with breast cancer. Some clones in this sample may be carry-over from other donors' samples. The CDR3 nucleotides read TGTGCCAGCAGCCAAGCACGGACAGCATCTGAAAAACTGTTTTTT. This codes for CASSQARTASEKLFF.